This TCR beta chain was recovered during a study of T cell changes during pregnancy in multiple sclerosis. The CDR3 extends over 15 amino acids. Germline CDR1 is MNHNY and CDR2 is SVGAGI (reference sequence). V shed 2 bases and J 7 bases; nucleotides not matched to a gene: 7. The data were produced by immunoSEQ multiplex PCR, yet TCRdb's version contains in-frame clones alone and is incomplete. The sample lists under 55,000 clones, about nine tenths seen once, with 0.61% in the top ten. The specimen was CD4+ T cells from peripheral blood mononuclear cells, collected after pregnancy. This TCR derives from a female donor in good health, enrolled as a control in a pregnancy study. V usage is TRBV6-6 and J usage is TRBJ1-4, with 7 bases that match TRBD1. The CDR3 DNA is TGTGCCAGCAGTTACATGAGACAGGGACCTGAAAAACTGTTTTTT. This encodes CASSYMRQGPEKLFF.